This TCR beta chain appears in the sequencing data of a study of cytomegalovirus exposure and HLA in healthy donors. In the study overall: For the roughly 400 genotyped donors, around 76% fell within the Caucasian-associated ancestry cluster.

A note on this clone: What it binds is not known.

The PCR had 60 Vbeta and 13 Jbeta primers. In the original analysis: Later analysis identified some 80 million unique TCR beta chains, about 11 million shared. TCRdb keeps only in-frame clones here, not all; method: immunoSEQ multiplex PCR. V, J and clone size derive from that table, while D and trimming were established from the DNA sequence. This table holds approximately 70,000 clones, under 85% found once. Regarding the study as a whole: Most of the CMV-associated TCR beta chains (in a later analysis) appeared to be HLA-restricted.

Germline-derived CDR1 and CDR2 are SGHRS and YFSETQ. The CDR3 is made up of 13 amino acids. The germline V and J ends were trimmed by 4 bases and 0 bases, with 7 bases remaining between them. The TCR originated in a woman aged 60 to 75 in good health and CMV-seropositive. V usage is TRBV5-1 and J usage is TRBJ1-1; D ambiguous. Material for sequencing was PBMCs. CDR3 coding DNA: TGCGCCAGCAGCCCGACAATGAACACTGAAGCTTTCTTT. Amino acid sequence: CASSPTMNTEAFF.